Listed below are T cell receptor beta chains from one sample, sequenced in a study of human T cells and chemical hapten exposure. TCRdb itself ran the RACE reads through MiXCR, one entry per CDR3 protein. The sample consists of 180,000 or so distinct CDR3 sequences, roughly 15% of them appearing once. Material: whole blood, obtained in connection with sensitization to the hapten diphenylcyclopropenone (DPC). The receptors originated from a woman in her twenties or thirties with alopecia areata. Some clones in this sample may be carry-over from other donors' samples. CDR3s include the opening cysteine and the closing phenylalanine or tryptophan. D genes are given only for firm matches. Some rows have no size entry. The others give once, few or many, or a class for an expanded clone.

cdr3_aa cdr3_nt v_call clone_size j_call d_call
CASSVGQNTQYF TGTGCCAGCAGCGTAGGCCAAAATACGCAGTATTTT TRBV9 - TRBJ2-3 -
CSAVVVGANTGELFF TGCAGTGCCGTGGTTGTTGGGGCCAACACCGGGGAGCTGTTTTTT TRBV20-1 few TRBJ2-2 -
CASSLGLAHYEQYF TGTGCCAGCAGTTTGGGACTAGCCCACTACGAGCAGTACTTC TRBV28 few TRBJ2-7 TRBD2
CASSPVGVLSSGANVLTF TGTGCCAGCAGCCCCGTGGGGGTACTCAGCTCTGGGGCCAACGTCCTGACTTTC TRBV6-2/TRBV6-3 few TRBJ2-6 -
CSARGLPSGGLLSYNEQFF TGCAGTGCTAGAGGCCTACCCTCCGGGGGGCTTTTGTCCTACAATGAGCAGTTCTTC TRBV20-1 - TRBJ2-1 -
CASSEYSTNF TGTGCCAGCAGTGAATATTCGACAAACTTT TRBV25-1 - TRBJ1-1 -
CAWASGGALYEQFF TGTGCCTGGGCCTCTGGCGGGGCGCTCTATGAGCAGTTCTTC TRBV30 once TRBJ2-1 -
CASKRDGLTDTQYF TGTGCCAGCAAACGGGACGGCCTCACAGATACGCAGTATTTT TRBV2 - TRBJ2-3 -
CATSGLGDIAFF TGTGCCACCAGCGGGCTAGGGGACATCGCTTTCTTT TRBV15 - TRBJ1-1 -
CASSFPGVGNTIYF TGTGCCAGCAGCTTTCCGGGCGTTGGAAACACCATATATTTT TRBV7-2 few TRBJ1-3 -
CASSQVRGGHLEKLFF TGTGCCAGCAGCCAAGTCCGGGGGGGACATCTGGAAAAACTGTTTTTT TRBV3-1 many TRBJ1-4 -
CASSLERVGELFF TGCGCCAGCAGCTTGGAGCGGGTCGGGGAGCTGTTTTTT TRBV5-1 many TRBJ2-2 -
CASHREKNEKLFF TGTGCCAGCCACCGGGAGAAAAATGAAAAACTGTTTTTT TRBV27 - TRBJ1-4 -
CSARTSGRIDTQYF TGCAGTGCTAGGACTAGCGGGAGAATAGATACGCAGTATTTT TRBV20-1 few TRBJ2-3 TRBD2
CSAREATRLQYTQYF TGCAGTGCTAGAGAGGCTACGCGGTTGCAGTATACGCAGTATTTT TRBV20-1 - TRBJ2-3 -
CASSLGTRFYTGELFF TGTGCCAGCAGCTTGGGGACGCGATTCTACACCGGGGAGCTGTTTTTT TRBV5-8 - TRBJ2-2 -
CASNQGPGGPLHF TGTGCCAGCAACCAGGGGCCCGGAGGACCCCTCCACTTT TRBV27 once TRBJ1-6 -
CASSPTEGQGTQYF TGTGCCAGCAGCCCAACGGAGGGCCAAGGGACCCAGTACTTC TRBV7-7 few TRBJ2-5 -
CASSFGSPDNEQFF TGTGCCAGCAGTTTTGGGTCCCCTGACAATGAGCAGTTCTTC TRBV12-3/TRBV12-4 few TRBJ2-1 -
CSARVLGQMGTEAFF TGCAGTGCTAGAGTCTTGGGACAAATGGGGACTGAAGCTTTCTTT TRBV20-1 - TRBJ1-1 -
CAGGQGKYEQYF TGTGCCGGAGGACAGGGGAAGTACGAGCAGTACTTC TRBV6-1 few TRBJ2-7 TRBD1
CASSGGSGGKQYF TGTGCCAGCAGCGGGGGATCAGGGGGCAAGCAGTACTTC TRBV28 - TRBJ2-7 TRBD1
CASSYGTEDLNYGYTF TGTGCCAGCAGTTACGGGACAGAGGACTTAAACTATGGCTACACCTTC TRBV6-5 many TRBJ1-2 TRBD1
CASSLELRAETQYF TGTGCCAGCAGCTTGGAACTGCGGGCAGAGACCCAGTACTTC TRBV5-4 - TRBJ2-5 -
CASSPAGGGGGELFF TGTGCCAGCAGTCCAGCTGGGGGGGGCGGCGGGGAGCTGTTTTTT TRBV28 - TRBJ2-2 -
CASSEEILQVGYTF TGTGCCAGCAGTGAAGAGATACTCCAGGTTGGCTACACCTTC TRBV6-1 - TRBJ1-2 -
CASSPPGTSGSNEQFF TGTGCCAGCTCACCACCCGGGACTAGCGGGAGTAATGAGCAGTTCTTC TRBV18 many TRBJ2-1 TRBD2
CSARGSGGETQYF TGCAGTGCTAGAGGATCGGGGGGGGAGACCCAGTACTTC TRBV20-1 - TRBJ2-5 TRBD2
CASSLSGRANEKLFF TGTGCCAGCAGCTTATCGGGGAGGGCTAATGAAAAACTGTTTTTT TRBV7-8 few TRBJ1-4 -
CASSPMGGPDNEQFF TGTGCCAGCAGTCCCATGGGGGGACCTGACAATGAGCAGTTCTTC TRBV6-2/TRBV6-3 many TRBJ2-1 -
CASRRQGNQPQHF TGTGCCAGCAGGCGGCAGGGCAATCAGCCCCAGCATTTT TRBV6-1 many TRBJ1-5 -
CASSVQGPGEQFF TGTGCCAGCAGTGTACAGGGGCCCGGTGAGCAGTTCTTC TRBV28 few TRBJ2-1 TRBD1
CASTATLQGRAFF TGTGCCAGCACCGCAACGCTACAGGGGCGAGCTTTCTTT TRBV6-5 many TRBJ1-1 TRBD1
CASTKTVNTEAFF TGCGCCAGCACCAAAACAGTGAACACTGAAGCTTTCTTT TRBV5-1 few TRBJ1-1 -
CASQVAGAATDTQYF TGTGCCAGCCAAGTCGCGGGAGCAGCGACAGATACGCAGTATTTT TRBV3-1 - TRBJ2-3 TRBD2
CSAWVSQSSYNEQFF TGCAGCGCCTGGGTCTCCCAGAGCTCCTACAATGAGCAGTTCTTC TRBV29-1 few TRBJ2-1 -
CASSVGVTGHPNTEAFF TGTGCCAGCAGCGTAGGAGTAACGGGACACCCGAACACTGAAGCTTTCTTT TRBV9 many TRBJ1-1 -
CASRHRGTSELFF TGTGCCAGCAGACACCGCGGGACTTCGGAGCTGTTTTTT TRBV28 - TRBJ2-2 -
CASSFGRGQGGNTIYF TGTGCCAGCAGCTTCGGCAGGGGGCAGGGTGGAAACACCATATATTTT TRBV7-6 many TRBJ1-3 TRBD1
CASEGQGRHEQYF TGTGCCAGCGAGGGACAGGGAAGACACGAGCAGTACTTC TRBV6-2/TRBV6-3 many TRBJ2-7 TRBD1
CSAQKDGNNYGYTF TGCAGTGCTCAAAAAGACGGGAATAACTATGGCTACACCTTC TRBV20-1 - TRBJ1-2 -